This TCR beta chain came from a study of T-cell memory formation after mild COVID-19. This clonotype was observed a handful of times. A single record per CDR3 protein comes from TCRdb applying MiXCR to the 5' RACE reads. The sample yields 150,000 to 200,000 distinct CDR3 sequences, 16% seen once. V was clipped by 4 bases and J by 3 bases, with 15 bases between them. The CDR3 runs 15 residues. Germline lookup yields CDR1 SGHRS and CDR2 YFSETQ. The sample taken for sequencing was PBMCs or a T cell subset sorted from them (not recorded which). The chain employs TRBV5-1 and TRBJ2-3; TRBD1 is a possible D gene (5 bases). The source of this sequence is an adult woman who had mild COVID-19 (a few samples of this study predate the infection). Cell type and time point are not known. CDR3 coding DNA: TGCGCCAGCAGCCCTCCGCAGGGTGTGACAGATACGCAGTATTTT. Amino acids: CASSPPQGVTDTQYF.